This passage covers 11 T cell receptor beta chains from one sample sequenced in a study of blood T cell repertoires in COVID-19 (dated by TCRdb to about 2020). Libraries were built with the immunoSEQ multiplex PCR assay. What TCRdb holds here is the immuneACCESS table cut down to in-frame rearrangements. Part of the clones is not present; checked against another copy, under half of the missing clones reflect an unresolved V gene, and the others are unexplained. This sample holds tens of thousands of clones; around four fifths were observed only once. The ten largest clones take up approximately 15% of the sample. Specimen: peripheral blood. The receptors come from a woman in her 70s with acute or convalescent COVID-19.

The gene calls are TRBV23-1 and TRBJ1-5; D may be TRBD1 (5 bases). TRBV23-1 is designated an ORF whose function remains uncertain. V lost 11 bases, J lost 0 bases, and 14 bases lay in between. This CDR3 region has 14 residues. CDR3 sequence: CAPPGGVSNQPQHF. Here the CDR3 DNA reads TGCGCCCCCCCCGGGGGGGTTAGCAATCAGCCCCAGCATTTT.

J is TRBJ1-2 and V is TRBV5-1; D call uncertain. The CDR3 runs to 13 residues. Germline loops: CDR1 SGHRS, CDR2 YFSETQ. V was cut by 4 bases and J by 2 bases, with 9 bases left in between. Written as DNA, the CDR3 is TGCGCCAGCAGCCGAGATAAAAACTATGGCTACACCTTC. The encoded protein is CASSRDKNYGYTF.

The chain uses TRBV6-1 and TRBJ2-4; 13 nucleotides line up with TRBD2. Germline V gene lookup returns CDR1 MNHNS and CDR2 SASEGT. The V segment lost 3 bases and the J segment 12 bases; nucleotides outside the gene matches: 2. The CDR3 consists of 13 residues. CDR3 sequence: CASSDGLAGDQYF. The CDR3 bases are TGTGCCAGCAGTGACGGACTAGCGGGGGATCAGTACTTC.

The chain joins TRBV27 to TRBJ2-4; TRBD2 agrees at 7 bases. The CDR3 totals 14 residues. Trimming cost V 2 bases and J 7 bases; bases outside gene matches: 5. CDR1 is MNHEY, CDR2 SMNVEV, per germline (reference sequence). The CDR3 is CASSLTPGGNIQYF. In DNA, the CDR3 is TGTGCCAGCAGTTTAACCCCCGGGGGGAACATTCAGTACTTC.

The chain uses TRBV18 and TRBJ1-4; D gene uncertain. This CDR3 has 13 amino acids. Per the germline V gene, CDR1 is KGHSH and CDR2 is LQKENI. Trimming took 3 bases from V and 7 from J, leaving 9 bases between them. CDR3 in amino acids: CASSPNGGEKLFF. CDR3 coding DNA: TGTGCCAGCTCACCGAATGGCGGTGAAAAACTGTTTTTT.

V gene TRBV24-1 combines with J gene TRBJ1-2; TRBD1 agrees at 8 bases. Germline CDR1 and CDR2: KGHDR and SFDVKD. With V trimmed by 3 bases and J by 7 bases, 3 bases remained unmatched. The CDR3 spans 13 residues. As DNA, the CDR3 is TGTGCCACCAGTGATACCGACAGGGGTGGCTACACCTTC. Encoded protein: CATSDTDRGGYTF.

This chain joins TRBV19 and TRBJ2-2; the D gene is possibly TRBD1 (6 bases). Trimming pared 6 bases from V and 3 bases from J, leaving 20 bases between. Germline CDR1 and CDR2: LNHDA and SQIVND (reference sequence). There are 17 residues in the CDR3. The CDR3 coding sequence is TGTGCCAGTAGCCCAGGGGTATTCAAGCTCGACACCGGGGAGCTGTTTTTT. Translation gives CASSPGVFKLDTGELFF.

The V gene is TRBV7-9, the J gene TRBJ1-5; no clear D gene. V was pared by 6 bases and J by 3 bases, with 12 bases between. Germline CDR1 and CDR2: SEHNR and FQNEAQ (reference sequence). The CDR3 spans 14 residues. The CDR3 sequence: CASRPGGYNQPQHF. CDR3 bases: TGTGCCAGCAGGCCGGGAGGCTACAATCAGCCCCAGCATTTT.

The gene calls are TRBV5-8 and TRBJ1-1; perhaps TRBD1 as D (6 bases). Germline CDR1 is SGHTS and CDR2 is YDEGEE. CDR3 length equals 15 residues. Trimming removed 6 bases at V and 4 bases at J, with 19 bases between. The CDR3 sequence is CASNRGGALGTEAFF. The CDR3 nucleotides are TGTGCCAGCAACCGGGGGGGGGCGCTGGGCACTGAAGCTTTCTTT.

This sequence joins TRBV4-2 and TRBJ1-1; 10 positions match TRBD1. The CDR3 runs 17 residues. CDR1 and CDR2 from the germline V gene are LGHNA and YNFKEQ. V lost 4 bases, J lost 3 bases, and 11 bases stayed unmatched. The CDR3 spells CASSPRTGGRADTEAFF. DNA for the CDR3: TGTGCCAGCAGCCCCCGGACAGGGGGAAGGGCGGACACTGAAGCTTTCTTT.

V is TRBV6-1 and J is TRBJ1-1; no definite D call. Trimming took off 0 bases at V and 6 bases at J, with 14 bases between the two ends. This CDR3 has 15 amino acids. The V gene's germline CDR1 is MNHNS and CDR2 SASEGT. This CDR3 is CASSEASSGKAEAFF. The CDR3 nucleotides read TGTGCCAGCAGTGAAGCGAGCTCAGGAAAGGCTGAAGCTTTCTTT.